This TCR beta chain was sequenced for a study of blood T cell repertoires in COVID-19. At the level of the study: Sites in the United States, Italy and Spain provided acute and convalescent COVID-19 samples.

Per germline, CDR1 SGHVS and CDR2 FNYEAQ. The CDR3 length is 15 residues. V dropped 0 bases and J dropped 6 bases, with 15 bases sitting between them. Participants came from roughly 25 US areas, aged about 18 to 100 years. Each recovered donor of Cohort 3 presented with two negative PCRs, clearance, or symptom resolution. Source study methods: Reference gene primer amplification in the assay estimated nucleated cell counts. Method: immunoSEQ multiplex PCR; TCRdb's copy keeps in-frame clones and lacks some. The V and J calls and clone size are taken from that table; D and trimming were inferred from the DNA. There are fewer than 300,000 clones in the sample; approximately 83% occur only once, and roughly 4% lies in the top ten.

The sequence was collected from a woman younger than 45 who had recovered from COVID-19. The chain carries TRBV7-6 and TRBJ2-7; perhaps TRBD1 as D (6 bases). The source material was PBMCs or T cells enriched from blood (not recorded which). CDR3 bases: TGTGCCAGCAGCTTAGCGGACAGCCTAGGTACCGAGCAGTACTTC. This codes for CASSLADSLGTEQYF. Variable domain in full (rest from reference TRBV7-6 and TRBJ2-7): GAGVSQSPRYKVTKRGQDVALRCDPISGHVSLYWYRQALGQGPEFLTYFNYEAQQDKSGLPNDRFSAERPEGSISTLTIQRTEQRDSAMYRCASSLADSLGTEQYFGPGTRLTVT.